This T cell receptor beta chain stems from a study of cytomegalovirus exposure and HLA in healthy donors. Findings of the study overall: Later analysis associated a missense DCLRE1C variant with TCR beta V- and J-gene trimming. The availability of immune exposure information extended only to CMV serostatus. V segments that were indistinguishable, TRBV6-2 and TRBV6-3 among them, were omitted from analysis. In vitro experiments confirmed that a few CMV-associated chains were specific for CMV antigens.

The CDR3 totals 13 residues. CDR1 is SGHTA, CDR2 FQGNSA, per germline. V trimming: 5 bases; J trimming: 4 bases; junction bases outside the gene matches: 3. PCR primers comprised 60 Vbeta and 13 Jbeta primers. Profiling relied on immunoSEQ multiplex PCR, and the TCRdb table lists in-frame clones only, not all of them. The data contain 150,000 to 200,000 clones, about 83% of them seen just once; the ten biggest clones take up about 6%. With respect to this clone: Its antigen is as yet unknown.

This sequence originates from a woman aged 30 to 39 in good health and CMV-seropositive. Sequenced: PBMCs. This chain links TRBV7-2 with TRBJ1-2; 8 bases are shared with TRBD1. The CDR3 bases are TGTGCCAGCAGCCGGGACAGGAGCTATGGCTACACCTTC. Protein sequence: CASSRDRSYGYTF.